The clone carrying this T cell receptor (beta chain) was seen a few times. The sample is drawn from a study of blood T cell repertoires in COVID-19. The CDR3 is 16 residues long. Germline V CDR1 and CDR2: LNHDA, SQIVND (reference sequence). V was pared by 8 bases and J by 7 bases, with 16 bases of the junction left unmatched. Some clones are missing from TCRdb's copy, which holds only in-frame ones; the method was immunoSEQ multiplex PCR. The repertoire holds roughly 200,000 clones, with 81% as singletons. The genes are TRBV19 and TRBJ2-7, with 11 bases identical to TRBD1. The sequence was obtained from a woman aged 40 to 49 with COVID-19, enrolled during active disease. Source material: peripheral blood. DNA of the CDR3: TGTGCCAGTGTAGTCCAACCCGGGACAGGGGGAAAAGAGCAGTACTTC. Amino acids: CASVVQPGTGGKEQYF.